This T cell receptor beta chain was identified during a study of PD-1 blockade in mismatch repair-deficient tumors. Some clones are missing from TCRdb's copy, which holds only in-frame ones; the method was immunoSEQ multiplex PCR. Among about 110,000 clones listed, roughly 80% were seen once. The CDR3 consists of 13 residues. The V gene lost 3 bases and the J gene lost 4 bases, with 9 bases spanning the gap. Germline loops: CDR1 KGHSH, CDR2 LQKENI. The gene calls are TRBV18 and TRBJ2-5; either TRBD1 or TRBD2 may fit D (6 bases each). Sequencing used peripheral blood, obtained approximately 14 months after starting pembrolizumab. This TCR derives from an adult with mismatch repair-deficient cancer. DNA for the CDR3: TGTGCCAGCTCACCGGGGGGCGGAGAGACCCAGTACTTC. Translated, it gives CASSPGGGETQYF.